A single TCR beta chain is shown here with its context. Its antigen is unidentified. Using immunoSEQ multiplex PCR, the repertoire was profiled, and TCRdb retains in-frame clones only, with some absent. In the table there are just over 95,000 clones, roughly 90% of which are singletons. These data belong to a study of OX40 agonist ivuxolimab in advanced cancers. Study context: An anti-OX40 (CD134) antibody with agonistic activity, ivuxolimab, was administered to patients. Findings and caveats of the study: Determination of antigen specificity was not performed for the expanded peripheral T cells. CD8+ T cells averaged more expanded clones than CD4+.

This CDR3 is 15 amino acids long. The V gene lost 0 bases and the J gene lost 0 bases, with 8 bases spanning the gap. The V gene's germline CDR1 is SGHRS and CDR2 YFSETQ. Exclusion of a patient followed from autoimmune disease history or systemic immunosuppression. The sequence was collected from an adult with an advanced solid tumor such as melanoma, head and neck, liver or kidney cancer. The V call is TRBV5-1, the J call TRBJ2-3; D is ambiguous. This specimen consisted of CD4+ or CD8+ T cells sorted from blood, obtained in a trial of the OX40 agonist ivuxolimab. The CDR3 nucleotides are TGCGCCAGCAGCTTGGACGGTACTAGCACAGATACGCAGTATTTT. This translates into CASSLDGTSTDTQYF. Full variable domain (outside the CDR3, taken from reference TRBV5-1 and TRBJ2-3): KAGVTQTPRYLIKTRGQQVTLSCSPISGHRSVSWYQQTPGQGLQFLFEYFSETQRNKGNFPGRFSGRQFSNSRSEMNVSTLELGDSALYLCASSLDGTSTDTQYFGPGTRLTVL.